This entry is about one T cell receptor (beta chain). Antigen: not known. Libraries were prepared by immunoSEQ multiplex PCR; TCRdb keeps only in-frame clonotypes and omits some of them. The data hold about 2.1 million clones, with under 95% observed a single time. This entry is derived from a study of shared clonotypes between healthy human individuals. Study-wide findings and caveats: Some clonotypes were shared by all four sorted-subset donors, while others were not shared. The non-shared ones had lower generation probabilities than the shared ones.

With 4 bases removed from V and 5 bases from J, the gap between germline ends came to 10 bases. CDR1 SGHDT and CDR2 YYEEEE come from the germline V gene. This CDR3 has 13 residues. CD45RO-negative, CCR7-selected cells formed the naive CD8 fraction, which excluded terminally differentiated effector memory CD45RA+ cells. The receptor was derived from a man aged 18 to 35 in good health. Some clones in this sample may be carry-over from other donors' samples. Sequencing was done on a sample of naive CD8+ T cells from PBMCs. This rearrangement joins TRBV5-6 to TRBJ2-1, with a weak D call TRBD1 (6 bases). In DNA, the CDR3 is TGTGCCAGCAGCGTAGGACAGAACAATGAGCAGTTCTTC. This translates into CASSVGQNNEQFF.